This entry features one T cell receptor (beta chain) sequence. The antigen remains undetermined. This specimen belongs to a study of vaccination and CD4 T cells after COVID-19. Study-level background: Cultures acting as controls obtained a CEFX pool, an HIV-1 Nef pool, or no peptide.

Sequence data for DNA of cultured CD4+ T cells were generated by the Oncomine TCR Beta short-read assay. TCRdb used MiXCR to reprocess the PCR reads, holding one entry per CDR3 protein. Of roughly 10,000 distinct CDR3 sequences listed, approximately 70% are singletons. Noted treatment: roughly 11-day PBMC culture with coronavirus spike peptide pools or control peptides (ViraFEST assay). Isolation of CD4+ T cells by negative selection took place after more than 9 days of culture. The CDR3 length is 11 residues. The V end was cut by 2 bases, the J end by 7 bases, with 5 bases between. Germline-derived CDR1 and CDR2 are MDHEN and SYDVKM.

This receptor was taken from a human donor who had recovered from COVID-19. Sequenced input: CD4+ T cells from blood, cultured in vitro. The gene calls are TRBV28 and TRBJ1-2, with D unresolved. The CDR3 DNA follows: TGTGCCAGCAGTTTAAGTAGTGGCTACACCTTC. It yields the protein CASSLSSGYTF.